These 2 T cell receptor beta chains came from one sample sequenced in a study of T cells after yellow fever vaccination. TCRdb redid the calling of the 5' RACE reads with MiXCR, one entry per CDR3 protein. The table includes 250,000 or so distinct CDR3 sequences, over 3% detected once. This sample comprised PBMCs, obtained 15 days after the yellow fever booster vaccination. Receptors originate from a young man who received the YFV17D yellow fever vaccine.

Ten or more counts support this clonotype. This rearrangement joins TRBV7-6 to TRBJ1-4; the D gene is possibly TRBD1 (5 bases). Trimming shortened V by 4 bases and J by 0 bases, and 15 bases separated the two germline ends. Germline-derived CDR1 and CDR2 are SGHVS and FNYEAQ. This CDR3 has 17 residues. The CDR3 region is CASSSLPGTATNEKLFF. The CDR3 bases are TGTGCCAGCAGCTCACTACCAGGGACCGCAACTAATGAAAAACTGTTTTTT.

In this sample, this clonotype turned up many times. Written as DNA, the CDR3 is TGCAGTGCCCGGACCTTACAGGGGGAGGGCTCACCCCTCCACTTT. This translates into CSARTLQGEGSPLHF. V and J are TRBV20-1 and TRBJ1-6; 8 nucleotides match TRBD1. Germline V CDR1 and CDR2: DFQATT, SNEGSKA (reference sequence). The CDR3 covers 15 residues. The J segment lost 10 bases and the V segment lost 6 bases, leaving 14 bases of the junction unmatched.